Sequencing of this T cell receptor beta chain was carried out in a study of T cells in Graves' hyperthyroidism and ophthalmopathy. RNA transcripts were the template for amplifying TCR beta CDR3 regions. A set of HTBI primers served as the primers for a first-round RT-PCR of the TCR CDR3. TCRdb re-derived calls from the multiplex PCR reads in MiXCR, one entry per CDR3 protein. The sample includes about 400,000 distinct CDR3 sequences, approximately 14% of them seen just once. This CDR3 has 15 residues. The V gene lost 0 bases and the J gene lost 4 bases, with 10 bases spanning the gap. Germline assignment: CDR1 LGHDT and CDR2 YNNKEL (reference sequence). There are many counts of this clonotype.

This TCR was recovered from a young woman with Graves' hyperthyroidism. The chain uses TRBV3-1 and TRBJ2-1; D not certain. The source material was blood. CDR3 loop: CASSQEHTGYNEQFF. The CDR3 coding sequence is TGTGCCAGCAGCCAAGAGCACACCGGATACAATGAGCAGTTCTTC.